The rows below give T cell receptor beta chains drawn from one sample of a study of blood T cell repertoires in COVID-19. TCRdb's copy holds only in-frame clones and misses some; the assay was immunoSEQ multiplex PCR. Among some 260,000 clones, 80% to 90% were seen once, and the ten largest hold roughly 10%. The sample taken for sequencing was peripheral blood. These receptors all come from a woman aged 65 to 85 with COVID-19, enrolled during active disease. The CDR3 runs from the conserved cysteine through the conserved F or W. D genes are given only for firm matches. Not all rows give a size; the values are once, few, many and, for expanded clones, a class.

abundance | j_gene | d_gene | v_gene | CDR3aa | CDR3nt
- | TRBJ2-7 | - | TRBV4-1 | CASSLGRASSYEQYF | TGCGCCAGCAGCCTGGGCAGGGCGTCCTCCTACGAGCAGTACTTC
- | TRBJ2-7 | - | TRBV27 | CASSHSGVKLGFHEQYF | TGTGCCAGCAGTCACTCAGGGGTAAAACTAGGTTTCCACGAGCAGTACTTC
- | TRBJ2-3 | - | TRBV4-1 | CASSQDSLSGGTDTQYF | TGCGCCAGCAGCCAAGATTCCCTCTCGGGGGGCACAGATACGCAGTATTTT
- | TRBJ2-1 | TRBD2 | TRBV27 | CASRRGGTSAITYNEQFF | TGTGCCAGCAGACGGGGCGGGACTAGCGCCATTACCTACAATGAGCAGTTCTTC
- | TRBJ2-7 | - | TRBV12-3/TRBV12-4 | CASSLTHYEQYF | TGTGCCAGCAGTTTAACTCACTACGAGCAGTACTTC
- | TRBJ2-4 | - | TRBV2 | CASSGGTLAKNIQYF | TGTGCCAGCAGTGGGGGCACCTTAGCCAAAAACATTCAGTACTTC
- | TRBJ1-1 | - | TRBV3-1/TRBV3-2 | CASSQDGGAFF | TGTGCCAGCAGCCAAGATGGGGGGGCTTTCTTT
- | TRBJ2-1 | - | TRBV6-2/TRBV6-3 | CASSYRHSGNNEQFF | TGTGCCAGCAGTTACCGTCACTCAGGGAACAATGAGCAGTTCTTC
once | TRBJ2-5 | - | TRBV14 | CASSQSLETQYF | TGTGCCAGCAGCCAATCTCTAGAGACCCAGTACTTC
- | TRBJ1-1 | TRBD1 | TRBV28 | CASGGNRGEAFF | TGTGCCAGCGGGGGGAACAGGGGAGAAGCTTTCTTT
- | TRBJ2-3 | - | TRBV7-3 | CASSLTGGSTDTQYF | TGTGCCAGCAGCTTAACGGGGGGAAGTACCGATACGCAGTATTTT
- | TRBJ2-1 | - | TRBV12-3/TRBV12-4 | CASQEGNEQFF | TGTGCCAGCCAGGAGGGAAATGAGCAGTTCTTC
once | TRBJ1-2 | - | TRBV2 | CASMRGIYGYTF | TGTGCCAGCATGAGAGGAATCTATGGCTACACCTTC
- | TRBJ2-7 | - | TRBV11-2 | CASSLAGINEQYF | TGTGCCAGCAGCTTAGCGGGGATTAACGAGCAGTACTTC
few | TRBJ1-1 | - | TRBV9 | CASSFSGGWNTEAFF | TGTGCCAGCAGCTTTAGTGGGGGGTGGAACACTGAAGCTTTCTTT
- | TRBJ1-3 | TRBD1 | TRBV30 | CAWSVPTGNGNTIYF | TGTGCCTGGAGTGTACCGACAGGGAATGGAAACACCATATATTTT
- | TRBJ2-3 | - | TRBV25-1 | CASSDPGVDTQYF | TGTGCCAGCAGTGACCCCGGTGTAGATACGCAGTATTTT
- | TRBJ1-2 | - | TRBV28 | CASRQTNYGYTF | TGTGCCAGCAGGCAGACAAACTATGGCTACACCTTC
- | TRBJ2-5 | TRBD2 | TRBV29-1 | CSVDLTSGGVQETQYF | TGCAGCGTGGATCTAACTAGCGGGGGTGTACAAGAGACCCAGTACTTC
- | TRBJ2-4 | TRBD2 | TRBV6-4 | CASRTRLAGGPLAKNIQYF | TGTGCCAGCAGGACAAGACTAGCGGGAGGGCCGTTAGCCAAAAACATTCAGTACTTC
- | TRBJ1-5 | - | TRBV11-2 | CASSPERDQPQHF | TGTGCCAGCAGCCCCGAACGGGATCAGCCCCAGCATTTT
- | TRBJ2-1 | - | TRBV3-1/TRBV3-2 | CASSQARDSTWEFF | TGTGCCAGCAGCCAAGCCCGGGACTCAACGTGGGAGTTCTTC
few | TRBJ2-1 | TRBD2 | TRBV5-1 | CASIRGTSGSGNEQFF | TGCGCCAGCATCCGTGGGACTAGCGGGAGTGGGAATGAGCAGTTCTTC
- | TRBJ2-1 | - | TRBV24-1 | CATSDPGQVETSGLSSYNEQFF | TGTGCCACCAGTGACCCGGGACAGGTCGAGACTAGCGGATTGAGCTCCTACAATGAGCAGTTCTTC
- | TRBJ2-7 | - | TRBV9 | CASSRGPGSYYYEQYF | TGTGCCAGCAGCCGCGGCCCCGGCTCCTACTATTACGAGCAGTACTTC
- | TRBJ1-4 | TRBD1 | TRBV10-2 | CASSVGDRTNEKLFF | TGCGCCAGCAGTGTGGGGGACAGAACTAATGAAAAACTGTTTTTT
- | TRBJ1-2 | TRBD1 | TRBV6-5 | CASRPGQGVLHGYTF | TGTGCCAGCAGACCAGGACAGGGGGTCCTCCATGGCTACACCTTC
- | TRBJ2-7 | TRBD2 | TRBV19 | CASSLRTSGSRSYEQYF | TGTGCCAGTAGTTTGCGGACTAGCGGGAGTAGGTCCTACGAGCAGTACTTC
- | TRBJ2-1 | TRBD1 | TRBV18 | CASSSLAGTGGLFF | TGTGCCAGCTCATCCTTGGCCGGGACAGGGGGCCTGTTCTTC
- | TRBJ2-7 | - | TRBV4-1 | CASSQWAIYEQYF | TGCGCCAGCAGCCAATGGGCCATCTACGAGCAGTACTTC
- | TRBJ2-1 | - | TRBV10-3 | CAISPDTRWNEQFF | TGTGCCATCAGCCCTGATACAAGATGGAATGAGCAGTTCTTC
- | TRBJ1-4 | TRBD1 | TRBV5-1 | CASSMTGVATNEKLFF | TGCGCCAGCAGCATGACAGGGGTGGCAACTAATGAAAAACTGTTTTTT
once | TRBJ1-5 | - | TRBV19 | CASSAALGGAVSNQPQHF | TGTGCCAGTAGTGCGGCTCTCGGGGGGGCTGTAAGCAATCAGCCCCAGCATTTT
- | TRBJ2-7 | TRBD2 | TRBV3-1/TRBV3-2 | CASKPGLGVYEQYF | TGTGCCAGCAAACCGGGACTAGGGGTTTACGAGCAGTACTTC
once | TRBJ2-2 | - | TRBV18 | CASSPGTGWSSGELFF | TGTGCCAGCTCACCAGGTACAGGGTGGTCGTCCGGGGAGCTGTTTTTT
- | TRBJ1-1 | - | TRBV19 | CASRQSATPDMNTEAFF | TGTGCCAGTAGGCAAAGCGCAACCCCTGATATGAACACTGAAGCTTTCTTT
- | TRBJ1-5 | - | TRBV18 | CASSRGDNQPQHF | TGTGCCAGCTCACGGGGGGACAATCAGCCCCAGCATTTT
- | TRBJ1-2 | - | TRBV15 | CATSRITGSGGYTF | TGTGCCACCAGCAGAATAACAGGTTCGGGTGGCTACACCTTC
- | TRBJ2-1 | TRBD2 | TRBV6-5 | CASSLAGSQEEQFF | TGTGCCAGCAGCTTAGCGGGATCCCAGGAGGAGCAGTTCTTC
- | TRBJ2-7 | - | TRBV6-4 | CASSDRGSSYEQYF | TGTGCCAGCAGTGACAGGGGGAGCTCCTACGAGCAGTACTTC
- | TRBJ2-7 | TRBD2 | TRBV20-1 | CSASWRETYEQYF | TGCAGTGCTAGTTGGCGGGAGACGTACGAGCAGTACTTC
- | TRBJ2-4 | TRBD2 | TRBV5-1 | CASTQTSGRAKNIQYF | TGCGCCAGCACGCAGACTAGCGGGAGGGCAAAAAACATTCAGTACTTC
- | TRBJ2-3 | TRBD2 | TRBV5-4 | CASSSKRESADTQYF | TGTGCCAGCAGCTCGAAGCGGGAGAGCGCAGATACGCAGTATTTT
- | TRBJ2-1 | - | TRBV3-1/TRBV3-2 | CASSQTGTLKNEQFF | TGTGCCAGCAGCCAAACCGGGACTCTTAAGAATGAGCAGTTCTTC
few | TRBJ2-4 | TRBD2 | TRBV18 | CASSPGLAGDPDKYF | TGTGCCAGCTCACCTGGGCTAGCGGGAGACCCGGATAAGTACTTC
- | TRBJ2-7 | - | TRBV15 | CASAKRGNYEQYF | TGTGCCAGCGCTAAACGGGGGAACTACGAGCAGTACTTC
once | TRBJ2-1 | - | TRBV7-6 | CASSLEPRNYNEQFF | TGTGCCAGCAGCTTAGAACCCAGAAACTACAATGAGCAGTTCTTC
- | TRBJ1-2 | - | TRBV25-1 | CASSFFGGNYGYTF | TGTGCCAGCAGCTTTTTTGGAGGGAACTATGGCTACACCTTC
- | TRBJ1-5 | - | TRBV20-1 | CSASKDGGGQPQHF | TGCAGTGCTAGTAAAGACGGAGGAGGTCAGCCCCAGCATTTT
- | TRBJ1-4 | - | TRBV28 | CASSPLLDTAANEKLFF | TGTGCCAGCAGTCCACTACTGGACACTGCAGCTAATGAAAAACTGTTTTTT
- | TRBJ2-2 | - | TRBV24-1 | CATSGGDRDYTGELFF | TGTGCCACCAGTGGGGGCGACAGGGACTACACCGGGGAGCTGTTTTTT
- | TRBJ1-2 | TRBD1 | TRBV5-6 | CASSAGQGAGGYTF | TGTGCCAGCAGTGCGGGACAGGGGGCTGGTGGCTACACCTTC
- | TRBJ2-3 | TRBD2 | TRBV30 | CAWSTGRSGRGDTQYF | TGTGCCTGGAGTACGGGTAGGAGCGGGAGGGGAGATACGCAGTATTTT
- | TRBJ1-1 | - | TRBV3-1/TRBV3-2 | CASSRLGAGGTEAFF | TGTGCCAGCAGCCGCCTAGGGGCCGGGGGCACTGAAGCTTTCTTT
- | TRBJ1-3 | - | TRBV9 | CASSAGIIFSGNTIYF | TGTGCCAGCAGCGCGGGAATCATCTTCTCTGGAAACACCATATATTTT
once | TRBJ2-1 | - | TRBV4-2 | CASSQTGGSYNEQFF | TGTGCCAGCAGCCAAACCGGGGGATCCTACAATGAGCAGTTCTTC
- | TRBJ2-1 | TRBD1 | TRBV11-2 | CASSLQWTGLAEQFF | TGTGCCAGCAGCCTTCAATGGACAGGGTTGGCTGAGCAGTTCTTC
- | TRBJ1-5 | - | TRBV5-5 | CASSLGTALVNQPQHF | TGTGCCAGCAGCTTGGGGACAGCTTTGGTCAATCAGCCCCAGCATTTT
- | TRBJ1-2 | TRBD1 | TRBV3-1/TRBV3-2 | CASSPEGQALGDYGYTF | TGTGCCAGCAGCCCTGAGGGACAGGCCCTCGGGGACTATGGCTACACCTTC